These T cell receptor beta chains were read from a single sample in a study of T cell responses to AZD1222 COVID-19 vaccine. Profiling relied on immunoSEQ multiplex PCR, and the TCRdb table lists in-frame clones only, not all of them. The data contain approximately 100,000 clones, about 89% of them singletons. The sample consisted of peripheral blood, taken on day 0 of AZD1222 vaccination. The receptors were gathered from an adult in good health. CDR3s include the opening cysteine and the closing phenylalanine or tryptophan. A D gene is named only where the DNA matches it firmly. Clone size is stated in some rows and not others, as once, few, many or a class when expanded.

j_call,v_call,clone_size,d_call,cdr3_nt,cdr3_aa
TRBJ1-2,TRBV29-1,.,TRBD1,TGCAGCGTCCCTACCGGGACAGTTTATGATGGCTACACCTTC,CSVPTGTVYDGYTF
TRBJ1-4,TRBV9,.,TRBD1,TGTGCCAGCAGCTCCCGGACAGGCAATGAAAAACTGTTTTTT,CASSSRTGNEKLFF
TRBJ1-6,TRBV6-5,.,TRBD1,TGTGCCAGCACCAACAGGGGATCACCCCTCCACTTT,CASTNRGSPLHF
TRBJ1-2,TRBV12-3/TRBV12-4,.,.,TGTGCCAGCAGTTTCTCACTCTCGGGCTACACCTTC,CASSFSLSGYTF
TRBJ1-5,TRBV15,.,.,TGTGCCACCAGCAGAGTAACAGGGCCCTTGGATCAGCCCCAGCATTTT,CATSRVTGPLDQPQHF
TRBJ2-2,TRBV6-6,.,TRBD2,TGTGCCAGCATGGGGGGGTTAGGCACCGGGGAGCTGTTTTTT,CASMGGLGTGELFF
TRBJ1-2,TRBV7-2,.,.,TGTGCCAGCAGCTTTCAGGTCCAGGGTTCGCATGGCTACACCTTC,CASSFQVQGSHGYTF
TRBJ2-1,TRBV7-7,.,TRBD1,TGTGCTAGCAGCCGGACAGGGGGCGATGAGCAGTTCTTC,CASSRTGGDEQFF
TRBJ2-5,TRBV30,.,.,TGTGCCTGGAGTGTATTAGAGACCCAGTACTTC,CAWSVLETQYF
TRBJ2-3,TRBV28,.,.,TGTGCCAGCAGCCATGGGGGGCGCGACGATACGCAGTATTTT,CASSHGGRDDTQYF
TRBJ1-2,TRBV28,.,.,TGTGCCAGCAGTTTATGGGCAGGGATATATGGCTACACCTTC,CASSLWAGIYGYTF
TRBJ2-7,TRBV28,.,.,TGTGCCAGCAACCCGGCACAAACATACGAGCAGTACTTC,CASNPAQTYEQYF
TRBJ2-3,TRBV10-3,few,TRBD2,TGTGCCATCAACCTCGGGGGGGGGACAGATACGCAGTATTTT,CAINLGGGTDTQYF
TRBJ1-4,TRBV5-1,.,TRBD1,TGCGCCAGCAGACTTACAGGGGGCTCTATTGGAGCCGCTACTAATGAAAAACTGTTTTTT,CASRLTGGSIGAATNEKLFF
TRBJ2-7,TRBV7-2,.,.,TGTGCCAGCAGCTTAGTCGGCTACGAGCAGTACTTC,CASSLVGYEQYF
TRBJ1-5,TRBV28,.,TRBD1,TGTGCCAGCAGCAGGACAGGGGCCCTCAATCAGCCCCAGCATTTT,CASSRTGALNQPQHF
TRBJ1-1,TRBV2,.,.,TGTGCCAGCGAGGTCGGGGTTAACACTGAAGCTTTCTTT,CASEVGVNTEAFF
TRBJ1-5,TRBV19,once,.,TGTGCCAGTAGTATGAAACGGCAGCCCCAGCATTTT,CASSMKRQPQHF
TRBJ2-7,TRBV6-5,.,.,TGTGCCAGCTGCAGCGGACGCGAGCAGTACTTC,CASCSGREQYF
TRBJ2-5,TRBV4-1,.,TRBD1,TGCGCCAGCAGCCAGCCGGACAGGGACCAAGAGACCCAGTACTTC,CASSQPDRDQETQYF
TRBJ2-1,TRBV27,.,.,TGTGCCAGCAGCCGACCTCACCGGGACAATGCGGGGAATGAGCAGTTCTTC,CASSRPHRDNAGNEQFF
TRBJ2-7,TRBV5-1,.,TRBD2,TGCGCCAGCAGCGATCCTAGCGGGGAGGTCGAGCAGTACTTC,CASSDPSGEVEQYF
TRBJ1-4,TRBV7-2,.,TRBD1,TGTGCCAGCAGCTTAGGGGGACAGAAGAATGAAAAACTGTTTTTT,CASSLGGQKNEKLFF
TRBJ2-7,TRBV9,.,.,TGTGCCAGCAGCGGTGGAGAGGGTTTCTCCTACGAGCAGTACTTC,CASSGGEGFSYEQYF
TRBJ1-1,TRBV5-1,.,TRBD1,TGCGCCAGCAGCCCAGGGGGAAATGAAGCTTTCTTT,CASSPGGNEAFF
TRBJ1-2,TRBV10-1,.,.,TGCGCCAGCAGTGACTACAGGAACTATGGCTACACCTTC,CASSDYRNYGYTF
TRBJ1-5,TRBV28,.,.,TGTGCCAGCAGTTTAAAACAGGGAAGCAATCAGCCCCAGCATTTT,CASSLKQGSNQPQHF
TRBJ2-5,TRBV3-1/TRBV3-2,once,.,TGTGCCAGCAGCCAAGAGGGTGGCCAAGAGACCCAGTACTTC,CASSQEGGQETQYF
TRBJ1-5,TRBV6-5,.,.,TGTGCCAGCTGGGGGGGGAGTAGCAATCAGCCCCAGCATTTT,CASWGGSSNQPQHF
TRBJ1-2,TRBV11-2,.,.,TGTGCCAGCAGCTTATGGGGGCTGGATGGCTACACCTTC,CASSLWGLDGYTF
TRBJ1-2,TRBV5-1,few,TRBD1,TGCGCCAGCAGCCCCCAGGGGGCGCGCTATGGCTACACCTTC,CASSPQGARYGYTF
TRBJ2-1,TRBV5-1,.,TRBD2,TGCGCCAGCAGCTTGGTCACGGGTTCACTAGCGGGAAGCTACAATGAGCAGTTCTTC,CASSLVTGSLAGSYNEQFF
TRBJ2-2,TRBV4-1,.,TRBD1,TGCGCCAGCAGTCAAGAGGGATCCCAGGGGGCCGGGGAGCTGTTTTTT,CASSQEGSQGAGELFF
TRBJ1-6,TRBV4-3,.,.,TGCGCCAGCAGCCTCTCAGGGCGGGATTCACCCCTCCACTTT,CASSLSGRDSPLHF
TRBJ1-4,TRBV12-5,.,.,TGTGCTAGTGGTTTGGTACGATCCCAGGGTTACGAAAAACTGTTTTTT,CASGLVRSQGYEKLFF
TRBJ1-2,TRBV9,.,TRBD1,TGTGCCAGCAGTAATACAGGGGGCATGGGCTACACCTTC,CASSNTGGMGYTF
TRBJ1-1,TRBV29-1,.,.,TGCAGCGTTCGGGGGGCAGGGACTGAAGCTTTCTTT,CSVRGAGTEAFF
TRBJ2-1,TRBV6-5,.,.,TGTGCCAGCAGTCGGTCTCTATACAATGAGCAGTTCTTC,CASSRSLYNEQFF
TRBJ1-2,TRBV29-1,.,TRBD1,TGCAGCGTTCAGGGGGCAAGAAACTATGGCTACACCTTC,CSVQGARNYGYTF
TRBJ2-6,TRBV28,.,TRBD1,TGTGCCAGCGCCTCGGGACAGGTCCGCTCTGGGGCCAACGTCCTGACTTTC,CASASGQVRSGANVLTF
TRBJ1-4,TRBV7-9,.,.,TGTGCCAGCAAATGGAGAAAACTGTTTTTT,CASKWRKLFF
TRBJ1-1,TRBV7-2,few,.,TGTGCCAGCAGCACACCGACCCGGCCCCTGGCTTTCTTT,CASSTPTRPLAFF
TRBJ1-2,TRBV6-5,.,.,TGTGCCAGCACAGAATCTTCTGGATATGGCTACACCTTC,CASTESSGYGYTF
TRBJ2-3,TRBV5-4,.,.,TGTGCCAGCAGCTTGCAAGGCCGCATGGATACGCAGTATTTT,CASSLQGRMDTQYF
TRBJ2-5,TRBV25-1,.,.,TGTGCCAGCAGTCCCCGACGGGACCTACAAGAGACCCAGTACTTC,CASSPRRDLQETQYF
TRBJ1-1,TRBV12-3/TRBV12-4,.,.,TGTGCCAGCACCTTACTCCCGAACACTGAAGCTTTCTTT,CASTLLPNTEAFF
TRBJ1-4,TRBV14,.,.,TGTGCCAGCAGCCAATGGACGAGAGTGGATGAAAAACTGTTTTTT,CASSQWTRVDEKLFF
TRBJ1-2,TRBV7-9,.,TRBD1,TGTGCCAGCAGCAAGATCGGGACAGGGCTAATCTCGGTTGGCTACACCTTC,CASSKIGTGLISVGYTF
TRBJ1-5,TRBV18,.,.,TGTGCCAGCTCACCCGGACAGTCCATCGAACCCCAGCATTTT,CASSPGQSIEPQHF
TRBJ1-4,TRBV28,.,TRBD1,TGTGCCAGCAGCGGGACAGCTATAAATGAAAAACTGTTTTTT,CASSGTAINEKLFF
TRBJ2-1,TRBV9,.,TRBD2,TGTGCCAGCAGCCGAGCGGGGACTAGCGGGAGATACGATGAGCAGTTCTTC,CASSRAGTSGRYDEQFF
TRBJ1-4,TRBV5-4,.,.,TGTGCCAGCAGCGCTTCACCGGGAGGGAGTGAAAAACTGTTTTTT,CASSASPGGSEKLFF
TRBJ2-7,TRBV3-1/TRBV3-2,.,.,TGTGCCAGCAGCCGAGACAACTCCTACGAGCAGTACTTC,CASSRDNSYEQYF
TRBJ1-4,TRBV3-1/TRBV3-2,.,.,TGTGCCAGCAGCCAGGCAGGGGCAGGGGCTAATGAAAAACTGTTTTTT,CASSQAGAGANEKLFF
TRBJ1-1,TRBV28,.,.,TGTGCCAGCAGACCCGACCCGAACACTGAAGCTTTCTTT,CASRPDPNTEAFF
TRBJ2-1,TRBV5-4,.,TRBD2,TGTGCCAGCAGCTTTAGCGGGAGCTCCTACAATGAGCAGTTCTTC,CASSFSGSSYNEQFF
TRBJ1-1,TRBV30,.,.,TGTGCCTGGAATGTTCAGATTGAAGCTTTCTTT,CAWNVQIEAFF